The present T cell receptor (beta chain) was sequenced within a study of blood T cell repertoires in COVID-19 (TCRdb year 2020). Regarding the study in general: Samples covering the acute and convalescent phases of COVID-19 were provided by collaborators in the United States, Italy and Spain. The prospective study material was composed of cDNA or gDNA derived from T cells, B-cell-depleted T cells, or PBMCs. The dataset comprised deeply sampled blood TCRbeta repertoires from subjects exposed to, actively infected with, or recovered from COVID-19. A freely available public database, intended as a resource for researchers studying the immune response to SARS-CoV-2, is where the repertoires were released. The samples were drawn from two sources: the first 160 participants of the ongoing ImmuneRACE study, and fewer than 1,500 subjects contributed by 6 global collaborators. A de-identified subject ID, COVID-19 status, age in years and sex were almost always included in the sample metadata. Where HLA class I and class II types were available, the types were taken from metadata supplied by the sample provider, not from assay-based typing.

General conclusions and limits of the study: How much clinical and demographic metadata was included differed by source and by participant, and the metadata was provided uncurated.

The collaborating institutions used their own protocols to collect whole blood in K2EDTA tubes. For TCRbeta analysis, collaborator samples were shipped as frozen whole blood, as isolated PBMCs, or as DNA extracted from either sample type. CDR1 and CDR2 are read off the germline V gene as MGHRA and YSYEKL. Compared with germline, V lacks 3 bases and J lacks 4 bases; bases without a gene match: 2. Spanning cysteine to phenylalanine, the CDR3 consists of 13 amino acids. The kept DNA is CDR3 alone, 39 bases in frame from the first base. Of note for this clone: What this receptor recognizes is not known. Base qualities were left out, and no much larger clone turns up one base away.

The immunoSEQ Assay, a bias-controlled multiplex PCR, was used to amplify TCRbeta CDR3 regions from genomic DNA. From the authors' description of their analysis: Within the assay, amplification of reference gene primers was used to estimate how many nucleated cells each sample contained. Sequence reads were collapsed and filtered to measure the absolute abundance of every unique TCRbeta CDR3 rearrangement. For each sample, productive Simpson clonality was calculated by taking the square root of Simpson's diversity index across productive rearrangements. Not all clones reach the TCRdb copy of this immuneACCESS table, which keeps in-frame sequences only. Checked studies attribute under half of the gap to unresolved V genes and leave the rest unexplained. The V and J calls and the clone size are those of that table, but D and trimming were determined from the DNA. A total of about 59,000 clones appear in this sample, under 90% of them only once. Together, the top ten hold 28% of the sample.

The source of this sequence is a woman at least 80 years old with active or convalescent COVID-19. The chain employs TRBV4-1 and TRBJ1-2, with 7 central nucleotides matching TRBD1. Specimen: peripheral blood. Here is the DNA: TGCGCCAGCAGCCAGGGACAGATCTATGGCTACACCTTC. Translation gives CASSQGQIYGYTF.